The sequence of this T cell receptor (beta chain) was determined in a study of blood T cell repertoires in COVID-19. Study overall: Acute-phase and convalescent COVID-19 samples originated in the United States, Italy and Spain. Nucleic acid was either cDNA or gDNA, and it came from T cells, B-cell-depleted T cells, or PBMCs.

The ends lost 1 base at V and 3 bases at J; junction bases unmatched: 3. There are 16 residues in the CDR3. From germline, CDR1 is SEHNR and CDR2 FQNEAQ (reference sequence). In the original workflow: Reference gene primer amplification gave estimated nucleated cell counts. TCRdb keeps only in-frame clones here, not all; method: immunoSEQ multiplex PCR. That table furnishes V, J and clone size, whereas the DNA furnished D and trimming. The table shows about 100,000 clones, with 70% to 90% occurring only once. Specimen: peripheral blood. This chain connects TRBV7-9 to TRBJ2-3; 11 bases line up with TRBD1. The receptor comes from a human donor in a cohort sampled during active COVID-19. CDR3 region: CASSLGGQGETDTQYF. The CDR3 coding sequence is TGTGCCAGCAGCTTAGGGGGACAGGGGGAGACAGATACGCAGTATTTT.